One and the same sample provided the 6 T cell receptor beta chains below, sequenced in a study of shared clonotypes between healthy human individuals. Selected positively for CCR7 and CD45RO-negative, naive CD8 cells excluded terminally differentiated effector memory CD45RA+ cells. The method was immunoSEQ multiplex PCR; TCRdb's version includes in-frame clones alone and lacks a portion of them. The sample has 1.5 million to 2.5 million clones, about 95% seen once. Sequenced sample: naive CD8+ T cells sorted from blood. All receptors come from a man between 18 and 35 years old in good health.

V is TRBV7-6 and J is TRBJ2-5, with 9 bases that match TRBD2. CDR3 length: 14 residues. V shed 5 bases and J 4 bases; nucleotides not matched to a gene: 5. From germline, CDR1 is SGHVS and CDR2 FNYEAQ. The CDR3 is CASSPTSGSETQYF. In DNA, the CDR3 is TGTGCCAGCAGCCCTACTAGCGGGTCAGAGACCCAGTACTTC.

This clone was seen only once. This rearrangement joins TRBV27 to TRBJ2-2; 9 nucleotides agree with TRBD1. This CDR3 region has 15 residues. With V trimmed by 5 bases and J by 7 bases, 8 bases remained unmatched. Germline V gives CDR1 MNHEY, CDR2 SMNVEV (reference sequence). The CDR3 protein is CASSIGTGIDGELFF. The DNA of the CDR3 is TGTGCCAGCAGTATCGGGACAGGGATAGACGGGGAGCTGTTTTTT.

Turning to this clone: At the DNA level, this CDR3 is encoded by other sequences in the same sample as well. The chain combines TRBV30 with TRBJ2-7, with no clear D. V was shortened by 0 bases and J by 5 bases, with 8 bases between the two germline ends. The CDR3 is made up of 12 amino acids. Germline CDR1 reads GTSNPN; CDR2 reads SVGIG (reference sequence). As DNA, the CDR3 is TGTGCCTGGAGTGTTGGACGGAACGAGCAGTACTTC. This encodes CAWSVGRNEQYF.

This chain links TRBV4-1 with TRBJ2-2; D ambiguous. Trimming stripped 4 bases from V and 0 bases from J, with 9 bases between. Germline V gene lookup returns CDR1 MGHRA and CDR2 YSYEKL. The CDR3 is 15 residues long. CDR3 sequence: CASSPFDANTGELFF. The CDR3 nucleotides are TGCGCCAGCAGCCCCTTCGACGCGAACACCGGGGAGCTGTTTTTT.

Comments on this clone: The sample carries other DNA sequences with the same CDR3. The chain couples TRBV7-8 to TRBJ2-7, with D maybe TRBD2 (5 bases). The germline V and J ends were trimmed by 3 bases and 1 base, with 7 bases remaining between them. Germline values: CDR1 SGHVS, CDR2 FQNEAQ. The CDR3 is 13 residues long. CDR3 nucleotides: TGTGCCAGCAGCTTTAGACTATCCTACGAGCAGTACTTC. It codes for CASSFRLSYEQYF.

The chain employs TRBV4-3 and TRBJ2-5; tentative D call: TRBD1 (6 bases). This CDR3 region has 15 residues. Trimming pared 2 bases from V and 5 bases from J, leaving 15 bases between. The germline gives CDR1 LGHNA, CDR2 YSLEER. CDR3 in DNA: TGCGCCAGCAGCCAATCTACAGGGACCTCGGAGACCCAGTACTTC. Protein: CASSQSTGTSETQYF.